Presented here are 15 T cell receptor beta chains from one specimen sequenced in a study of cytomegalovirus exposure and HLA in healthy donors. Both 60 Vbeta primers and 13 Jbeta primers went into the PCR. Profiling relied on immunoSEQ multiplex PCR, and the TCRdb table lists in-frame clones only, not all of them. Among 140,000 to 150,000 clones listed, about three quarters were seen once. Source material: PBMCs. The receptors were sampled from a male donor in good health and CMV-seronegative.

The gene calls are TRBV6-5 and TRBJ2-3; D uncertain. This CDR3 comprises 11 residues. Germline values: CDR1 MNHEY, CDR2 SVGAGI. V lost 8 bases to trimming and J lost 2 bases, with 5 bases between them. The DNA of the CDR3 is TGTGCCAGCCACTCCACAGATACGCAGTATTTT. This gives the protein CASHSTDTQYF.

V and J are TRBV2 and TRBJ1-2; 7 bases are a match to TRBD1. CDR3 size: 14 residues. The V gene end was trimmed by 6 bases and the J gene end by 0 bases; junction bases not matched to a gene: 4. The germline CDR1 and CDR2 sequences are SNHLY and FYNNEI. The CDR3 sequence: CASSPGTANYGYTF. The CDR3 nucleotides are TGTGCCAGCAGCCCAGGGACAGCTAACTATGGCTACACCTTC.

The chain's CDR3 is CASSWDSPNQPQHF. DNA of the CDR3: TGCGCCAGCAGCTGGGACAGCCCCAATCAGCCCCAGCATTTT. The chain has TRBV5-1 and TRBJ1-5; 7 positions agree with TRBD1. CDR3 length: 14 amino acids. Trimming at V came to 3 bases and at J to 3 bases, leaving 3 bases not matched to a gene. The germline V gene has CDR1 SGHRS and CDR2 YFSETQ.

This chain joins TRBV4-3 and TRBJ2-1; D possibly corresponds to TRBD2 (5 bases). The V gene lost 0 bases and the J gene lost 4 bases, with 10 bases spanning the gap. CDR1 is LGHNA, CDR2 YSLEER, per germline. The CDR3 runs to 15 residues. The CDR3 loop reads CASSQDLGVYNEQFF. The CDR3 DNA is TGCGCCAGCAGCCAAGATCTCGGGGTGTACAATGAGCAGTTCTTC.

The chain couples TRBV6-1 to TRBJ2-7; D unclear. CDR1 and CDR2 from the germline V gene are MNHNS and SASEGT. Trimming stripped 1 base from V and 3 bases from J, with 7 bases between. CDR3 length equals 13 residues. CDR3 sequence: CASSEGHGYEQYF. CDR3 DNA: TGTGCCAGCAGTGAAGGACACGGCTACGAGCAGTACTTC.

This chain uses TRBV4-2 with TRBJ1-6; 9 nucleotides match TRBD1. The CDR3 is 16 amino acids. Germline lookup yields CDR1 LGHNA and CDR2 YNFKEQ. V was clipped by 5 bases and J by 10 bases; unmatched bases: 12. CDR3 sequence (DNA): TGTGCCAGCAGCGGCCGGGACAGGGTTTTGGAGTCACCCCTCCACTTT. Residues: CASSGRDRVLESPLHF.

The chain carries TRBV29-1 and TRBJ2-1; TRBD1 matches at 9 bases. The germline V gene has CDR1 SQVTM and CDR2 ANQGSEA. V lost 4 bases and J lost 7; bases outside the gene matches: 8. This CDR3 is 14 amino acids long. Written as DNA, the CDR3 is TGCAGCGTTGTCTTGCCACAGGGGGCGAATGAGCAGTTCTTC. Translation gives CSVVLPQGANEQFF.

The rearrangement links TRBV11-2 to TRBJ2-7; 7 bases agree with TRBD1. The V and J ends lost 4 bases and 4 bases, in that order; junction bases with no gene match: 4. CDR1 and CDR2 (germline): SGHAT, FQNNGV. The CDR3 length is 13 residues. The CDR3 reads CASSSGQIYEQYF. In DNA form, the CDR3 reads TGTGCCAGCAGCTCGGGACAGATATACGAGCAGTACTTC.

This rearrangement joins TRBV9 to TRBJ2-1; D remains unclear. Trimming removed 4 bases at V and 4 bases at J, with 6 bases between. Germline CDR1 and CDR2: SGDLS and YYNGEE. The CDR3 extends over 12 amino acids. CDR3 region: CASSLHYNEQFF. In DNA, the CDR3 is TGTGCCAGCAGCTTACATTACAATGAGCAGTTCTTC.

The chain combines TRBV5-1 with TRBJ2-3; D unclear. Trimming left V 4 bases short and J 2 bases short, with 14 bases between. The CDR3 has 15 residues. Germline V CDR1 and CDR2: SGHRS, YFSETQ. The CDR3: CASSPLTEPTDTQYF. The CDR3 bases are TGCGCCAGCAGCCCGCTAACAGAACCCACAGATACGCAGTATTTT.

V usage is TRBV5-6 and J usage is TRBJ2-1; 7 bases fit TRBD2. Trimming removed 2 bases from V and 3 bases from J; junction bases left unmatched: 5. The CDR3 extends over 15 amino acids. Germline lookup yields CDR1 SGHDT and CDR2 YYEEEE. CDR3: CASSFGGSLYNEQFF. The DNA of the CDR3 is TGTGCCAGCAGCTTCGGGGGGAGTCTCTACAATGAGCAGTTCTTC.

The rearrangement uses TRBV5-5 and TRBJ2-1, with D possibly TRBD1 on 6 matching bases. The germline V gene encodes CDR1 SGHKS and CDR2 YYEKEE (reference sequence). The CDR3 extends over 15 amino acids. The V end was cut by 4 bases, the J end by 4 bases, with 15 bases between. CDR3 in DNA: TGTGCCAGCAGCCAATCAGGGGAGCAATACAATGAGCAGTTCTTC. Translating it yields CASSQSGEQYNEQFF.

A few counts support this clone. This rearrangement joins TRBV2 to TRBJ2-1; 9 nucleotides agree with TRBD2. In germline, CDR1 is SNHLY, CDR2 FYNNEI. The CDR3 has 14 residues. The ends lost 3 bases at V and 7 bases at J; junction bases unmatched: 4. The CDR3 protein is CASSDIAGVNEQFF. The DNA for the CDR3 is TGTGCCAGCAGTGATATAGCGGGAGTTAATGAGCAGTTCTTC.

This chain uses TRBV5-8 with TRBJ1-5; no clear D. Trimming removed 3 bases from V and 3 bases from J, with 13 bases in between. The CDR3 consists of 15 residues. Germline loops: CDR1 SGHTS, CDR2 YDEGEE. CDR3 in amino acids: CASSSIGIHNQPQHF. The CDR3 DNA reads TGTGCCAGCAGCTCGATCGGGATTCACAATCAGCCCCAGCATTTT.

This clone has just a few counts. This rearrangement joins TRBV19 to TRBJ2-3; TRBD2 aligns across 11 bases. The germline CDR1 and CDR2 sequences are LNHDA and SQIVND (reference sequence). The CDR3 spans 17 residues. V shed 3 bases and J 2 bases; nucleotides not matched to a gene: 7. The CDR3 DNA sequence: TGTGCCAGTAGTATCACCGGGACTAGCGGCTACACAGATACGCAGTATTTT. Translated: CASSITGTSGYTDTQYF.